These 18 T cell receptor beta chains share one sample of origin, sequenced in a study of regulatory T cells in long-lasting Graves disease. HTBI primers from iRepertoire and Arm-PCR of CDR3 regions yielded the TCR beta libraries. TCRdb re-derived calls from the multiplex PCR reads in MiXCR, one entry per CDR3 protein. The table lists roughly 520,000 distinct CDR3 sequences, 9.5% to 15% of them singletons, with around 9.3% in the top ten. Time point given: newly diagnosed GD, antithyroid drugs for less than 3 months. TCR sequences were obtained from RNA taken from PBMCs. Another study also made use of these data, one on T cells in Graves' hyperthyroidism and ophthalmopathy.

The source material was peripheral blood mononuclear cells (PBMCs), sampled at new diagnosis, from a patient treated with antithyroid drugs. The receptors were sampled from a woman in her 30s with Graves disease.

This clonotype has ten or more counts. The CDR3 sequence: CASSIGDRRPRAFF. CDR3 DNA sequence: TGTGCCAGTAGTATAGGGGACCGGAGGCCGAGAGCTTTCTTT. The rearrangement joins TRBV19 to TRBJ1-1, with D perhaps matching TRBD1 (5 bases). The CDR3 contains 14 residues. The germline CDR1 and CDR2 sequences are LNHDA and SQIVND (reference sequence). V gave up 1 base and J gave up 10 bases, with 16 bases separating them.

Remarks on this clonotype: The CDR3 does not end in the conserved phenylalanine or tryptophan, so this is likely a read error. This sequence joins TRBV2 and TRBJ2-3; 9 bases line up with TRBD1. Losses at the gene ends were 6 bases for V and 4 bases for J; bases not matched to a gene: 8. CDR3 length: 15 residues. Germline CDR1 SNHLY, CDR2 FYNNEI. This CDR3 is CASRLTGGLADTQYS. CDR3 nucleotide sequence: TGTGCCAGCAGGTTAACAGGGGGCTTAGCAGATACGCAGTATTCT.

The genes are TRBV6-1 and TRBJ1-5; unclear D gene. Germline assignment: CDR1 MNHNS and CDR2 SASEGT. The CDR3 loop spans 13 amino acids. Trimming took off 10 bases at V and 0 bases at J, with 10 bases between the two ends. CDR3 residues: CATRPYSNQPQHF. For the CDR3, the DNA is TGTGCCACCAGGCCCTATAGCAATCAGCCCCAGCATTTT.

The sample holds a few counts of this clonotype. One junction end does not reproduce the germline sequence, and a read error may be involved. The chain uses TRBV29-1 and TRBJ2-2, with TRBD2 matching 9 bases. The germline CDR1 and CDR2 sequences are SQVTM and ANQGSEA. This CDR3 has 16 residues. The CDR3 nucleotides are TGCAGCGTTGAAGAGGCTAGCGGGACGAGATTCGGGGGGCTGTTTTTT. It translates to CSVEEASGTRFGGLFF.

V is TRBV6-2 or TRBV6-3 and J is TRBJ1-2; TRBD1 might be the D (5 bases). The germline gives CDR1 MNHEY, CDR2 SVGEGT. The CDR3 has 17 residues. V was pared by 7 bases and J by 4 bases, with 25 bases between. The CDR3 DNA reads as TGTGCCAGCATCCCGACGGGAGGGCAGGGTGTCTTCTATGGCTACACCTTC. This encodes CASIPTGGQGVFYGYTF.

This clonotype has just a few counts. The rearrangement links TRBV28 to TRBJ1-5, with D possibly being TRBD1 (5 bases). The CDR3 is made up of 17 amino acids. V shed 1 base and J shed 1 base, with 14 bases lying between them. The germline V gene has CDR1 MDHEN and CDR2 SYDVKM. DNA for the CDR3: TGTGCCAGCAGTTTATACCCGGTCGGGGGGAGCAATCAGCCCCAGCATTTT. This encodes CASSLYPVGGSNQPQHF.

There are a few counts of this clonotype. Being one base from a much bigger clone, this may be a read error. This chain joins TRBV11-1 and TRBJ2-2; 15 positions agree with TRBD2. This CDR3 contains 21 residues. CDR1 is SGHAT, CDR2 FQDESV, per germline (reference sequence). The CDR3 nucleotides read TGTGCCAGCACCATGGGAGGACTAGCGGGAGGGCCAGCCCCAAACACCGGGGAGCCGTTTTTT. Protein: CASTMGGLAGGPAPNTGEPFF.

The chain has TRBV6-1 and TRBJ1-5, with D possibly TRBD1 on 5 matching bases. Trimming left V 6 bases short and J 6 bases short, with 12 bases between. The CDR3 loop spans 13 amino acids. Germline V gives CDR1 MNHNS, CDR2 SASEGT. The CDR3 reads CASSEWGSQPQHF. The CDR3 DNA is TGTGCCAGCAGCGAGTGGGGGAGTCAGCCCCAGCATTTT.

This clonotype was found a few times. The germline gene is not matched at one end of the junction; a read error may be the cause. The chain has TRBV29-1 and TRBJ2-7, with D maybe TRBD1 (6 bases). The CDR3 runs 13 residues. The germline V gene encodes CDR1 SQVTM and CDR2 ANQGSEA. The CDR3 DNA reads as TGCAGCGTTTCCCCGGACAGCTACTACGGGCAGTACTTC. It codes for CSVSPDSYYGQYF.

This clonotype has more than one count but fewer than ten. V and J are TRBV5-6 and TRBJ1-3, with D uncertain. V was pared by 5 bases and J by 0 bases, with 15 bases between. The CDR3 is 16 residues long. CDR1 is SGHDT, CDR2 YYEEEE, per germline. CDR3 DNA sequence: TGTGCCAGCAGTTTGTCGGGGAGTATCTCTGGAAACACCATATATTTT. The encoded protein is CASSLSGSISGNTIYF.

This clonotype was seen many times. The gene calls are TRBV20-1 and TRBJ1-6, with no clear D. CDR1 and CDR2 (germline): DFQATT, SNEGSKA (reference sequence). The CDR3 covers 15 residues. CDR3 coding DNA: TGCAGAGGTCTTGGGCCCAGCTCCTATAATTCACCCCTCCACTTT. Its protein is CRGLGPSSYNSPLHF.

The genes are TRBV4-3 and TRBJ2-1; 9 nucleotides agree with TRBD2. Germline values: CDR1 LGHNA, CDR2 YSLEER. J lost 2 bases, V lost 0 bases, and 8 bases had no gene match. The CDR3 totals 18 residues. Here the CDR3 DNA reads TGCGCCAGCAGCCAAGATGTTAGCGGGAGTAGAGCCTACAATGAGCAGTTCTTC. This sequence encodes CASSQDVSGSRAYNEQFF.

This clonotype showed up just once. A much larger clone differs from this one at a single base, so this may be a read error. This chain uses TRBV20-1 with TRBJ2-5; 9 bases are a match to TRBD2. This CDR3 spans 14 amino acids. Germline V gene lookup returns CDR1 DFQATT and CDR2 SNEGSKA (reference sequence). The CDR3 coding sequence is TGCAGTGCTAGTCGGCGGGAGGGCCATGAGACCCAGCACTTC. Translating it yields CSASRREGHETQHF.

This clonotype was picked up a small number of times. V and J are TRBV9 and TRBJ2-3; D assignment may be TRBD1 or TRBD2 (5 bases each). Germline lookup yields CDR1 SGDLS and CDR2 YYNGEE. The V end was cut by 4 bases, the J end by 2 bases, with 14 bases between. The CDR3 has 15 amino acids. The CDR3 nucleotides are TGTGCCAGCAGCCAAGCCCAGGGACCCACAGATACGCAGTATTTT. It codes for CASSQAQGPTDTQYF.

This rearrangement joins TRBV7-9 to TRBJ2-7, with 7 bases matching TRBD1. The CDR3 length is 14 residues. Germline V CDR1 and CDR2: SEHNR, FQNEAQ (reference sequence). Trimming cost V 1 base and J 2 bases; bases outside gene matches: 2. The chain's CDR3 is CASSLEQGAYEQYF. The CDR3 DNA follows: TGTGCCAGCAGCTTAGAGCAGGGGGCCTACGAGCAGTACTTC.

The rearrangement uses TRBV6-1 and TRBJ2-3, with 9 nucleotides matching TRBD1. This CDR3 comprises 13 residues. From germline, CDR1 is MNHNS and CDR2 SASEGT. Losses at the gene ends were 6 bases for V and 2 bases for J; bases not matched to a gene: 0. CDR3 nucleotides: TGTGCCAGCAGACAGGGGGCCACAGATACGCAGTATTTT. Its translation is CASRQGATDTQYF.

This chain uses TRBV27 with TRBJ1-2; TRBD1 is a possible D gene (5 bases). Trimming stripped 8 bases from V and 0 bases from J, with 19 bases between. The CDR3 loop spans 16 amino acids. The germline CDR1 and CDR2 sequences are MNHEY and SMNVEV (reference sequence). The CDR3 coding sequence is TGTGCCAGCGGCAAAGAAAAGACAGACACTAACTATGGCTACACCTTC. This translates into CASGKEKTDTNYGYTF.

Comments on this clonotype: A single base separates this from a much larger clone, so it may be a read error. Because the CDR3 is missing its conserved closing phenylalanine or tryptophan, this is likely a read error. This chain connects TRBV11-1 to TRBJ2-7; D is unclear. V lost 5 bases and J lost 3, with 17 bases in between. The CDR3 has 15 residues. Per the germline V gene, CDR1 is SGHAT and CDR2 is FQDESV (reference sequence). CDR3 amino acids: CASSTHGRPIYEQYL. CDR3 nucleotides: TGTGCCAGCAGCACTCACGGACGGCCGATCTACGAGCAGTACCTC.